This T cell receptor (beta chain) was obtained from a study of Ad26.COV2.S vaccination and SARS-CoV-2 variants. This clone occurred once. The treatment here: approximately 18 received Ad26.COV2.S at low or high dose, single or two shots; 5 received placebo; per-sample allocation not given. Day 63 after the first vaccine or placebo injection was the time point for sampling. Ad26 vector vaccine expressed Wuhan-strain SARS-CoV-2 spike. The CDR3 is made up of 15 amino acids. The germline V gene has CDR1 MNHEY and CDR2 SMNVEV (reference sequence). V dropped 2 bases and J dropped 6 bases, with 13 bases sitting between them. TCRdb's table, derived via immunoSEQ multiplex PCR, lists solely in-frame clones and lacks some. Among 300,000 to 350,000 clones, 85% to 90% were seen once, and the ten largest hold just under 5%.

V gene TRBV27 combines with J gene TRBJ1-4, with D possibly being TRBD1 (5 bases). The material was peripheral blood, obtained in a trial of Ad26.COV2.S vaccine versus placebo. The sequence came from a person aged 18-65 years who received the Ad26.COV2.S COVID-19 vaccine or a placebo. In DNA form, the CDR3 reads TGTGCCAGCAGTTTACTTTGGGGCGCGGATGAAAAACTGTTTTTT. Its protein product is CASSLLWGADEKLFF. The full variable domain, completed using reference TRBV27 and TRBJ1-4, is EAQVTQNPRYLITVTGKKLTVTCSQNMNHEYMSWYRQDPGLGLRQIYYSMNVEVTDKGDVPEGYKVSRKEKRNFPLILESPSPNQTSLYFCASSLLWGADEKLFFGSGTQLSVL.